This TCR beta chain is drawn from a study of high-grade serous ovarian cancer treatment subgroups. Study-wide results and limits: Spatial context was lost because tumors were sequenced in bulk. The analyses considered CDR3 and ignored CDR1 and CDR2.

Tumor tissue was taken before any definitive surgery or chemotherapy was given. For this clone: Its antigen remains unknown.

V shed 7 bases, J shed 2 bases, and the junction held 3 bases outside the gene matches. Germline loops: CDR1 MNHNS, CDR2 SASEGT. The CDR3 length is 14 residues. Sequenced by immunoSEQ multiplex PCR; TCRdb stores in-frame clones only, minus some. The sample holds roughly 15,000 clones, about 86% seen once. The source material was tumor tissue. The chain links TRBV6-1 to TRBJ2-7; 12 nucleotides agree with TRBD2. The receptor was derived from a human donor with high-grade serous ovarian cancer. The chain's CDR3 is CASIRTSGAYEQYF. In DNA, the CDR3 is TGTGCCAGCATAAGGACTAGCGGGGCCTACGAGCAGTACTTC.